The 7 T cell receptor beta chains in this list originate from one sample, sequenced in a study of CXCR3-negative and CXCR3-positive naive CD8 T cells (dated by TCRdb to between 2019 and 2020). For these receptors, no antigen is known. The sequencer was a NextSeq 550. The Human TCR Profiling Kit (MiLaboratory) was used to make UMI-labeled 5' RACE TRB cDNA libraries. Through TCRdb reprocessing, the reads give one entry per CDR3 protein sequence; DNA is omitted. The sample's table covers 65,000 to 75,000 distinct CDR3 sequences. The leading ten clones occupy roughly 0.74% of the sample. General findings and caveats noted by the study authors: TRB CDR3s from CXCR3-positive naive cells showed higher hydrophobicity (lower Kidera factor 4), lower energy, and higher strength and volume indices than CXCR3-negative naive cells.

Sequences were obtained from naive CXCR3+ CD8+ T cells from blood. The sample's cell subset or site label, in plain terms: CD45RO-CCR7+CD27+CD95- naive CD8+ T cells expressing CXCR3 (TNR3+). All receptors come from a human donor in good health. Some clones in this sample may be carry-over from other donors' samples.

The V and J genes are TRBV6-6 and TRBJ1-1. Germline V CDR1 and CDR2: MNHNY, SVGAGI (reference sequence). The CDR3 loop spans 17 amino acids. The CDR3 sequence: CASSYSVDVNLNTEAFF.

This chain uses TRBV11-2 with TRBJ1-1. From germline, CDR1 is SGHAT and CDR2 FQNNGV. The CDR3 runs 16 residues. CDR3 residues: CASSSSGGLMNTEAFF.

The chain combines TRBV13 with TRBJ1-6. Germline V lookup: CDR1 PRHDT, CDR2 FYEKMQ (reference sequence). This CDR3 spans 12 amino acids. The CDR3 protein is CVSEPDNSPLHF.

The genes are TRBV7-2 and TRBJ2-7. The CDR3 is 13 residues long. Germline V gene sequence: CDR1 SGHTA, CDR2 FQGNSA. The CDR3 loop reads CASSLDSPYEQYF.

The CDR3 protein is CASRGGADTQYF. The chain joins TRBV28 to TRBJ2-3; TCRdb returns TRBD1, unconfirmable since there is no DNA. This CDR3 spans 12 amino acids. From germline, CDR1 is MDHEN and CDR2 SYDVKM.

The J gene is TRBJ2-7, the V gene TRBV23-1; TCRdb proposes TRBD1, but this gene call is untestable without DNA. TRBV23-1 is identified as an open reading frame with a role that is uncertain. The CDR3 spans 18 residues. CDR3 amino acids: CASSQRWQPGTADYEQYF.

The chain couples TRBV12-3 or TRBV12-4 to TRBJ2-1. The CDR3 runs 15 residues. CDR3 in amino acids: CASSLLVEIYNEQFF.